The 13 T cell receptor beta chains reported below all come from one sample, sequenced in a study of shared clonotypes between healthy human individuals. Generated by immunoSEQ multiplex PCR, the TCRdb table keeps only in-frame clones and is missing some. Of hundreds of thousands of clones in the sample, more than 70% were seen once. The sequenced sample was memory CD4+ T cells sorted from blood. Subset noted: CD45RA-negative fraction. Source of these receptors: a woman aged 25 to 39 in good health.

V usage is TRBV27 and J usage is TRBJ2-7; 11 nucleotides line up with TRBD2. Per germline, CDR1 MNHEY and CDR2 SMNVEV (reference sequence). This CDR3 comprises 15 residues. The V segment lost 5 bases and the J segment 4 bases; nucleotides outside the gene matches: 7. The CDR3: CASSRGGTSGYEQYF. The CDR3 nucleotides are TGTGCCAGCAGTCGGGGCGGGACTAGCGGTTACGAGCAGTACTTC.

This chain joins TRBV4-2 and TRBJ2-4, with TRBD2 identical over 11 bases. Unmatched junction bases numbered 4, after V lost 3 bases and J lost 0 bases. Germline CDR1 reads LGHNA; CDR2 reads YNFKEQ. The CDR3 consists of 17 residues. CDR3: CASSQGTSGSAKNIQYF. CDR3 nucleotides: TGTGCCAGCAGCCAGGGGACTAGCGGCTCAGCCAAAAACATTCAGTACTTC.

This clone was counted between two and nine times. The chain is built from TRBV2 and TRBJ2-2; D might be TRBD1 or TRBD2, each matching 5 bases. The CDR3 sequence is 13 residues long. The germline V gene has CDR1 SNHLY and CDR2 FYNNEI. Trimming stripped 6 bases from V and 4 bases from J, with 9 bases between. CDR3 DNA: TGTGCCAGCAGCGGGACGGTCACCGGGGAGCTGTTTTTT. Its translation is CASSGTVTGELFF. Combining the CDR3 with reference TRBV2 and TRBJ2-2 gives the whole variable domain EPEVTQTPSHQVTQMGQEVILRCVPISNHLYFYWYRQILGQKVEFLVSFYNNEISEKSEIFDDQFSVERPDGSNFTLKIRSTKLEDSAMYFCASSGTVTGELFFGEGSRLTVL.

The V and J genes are TRBV5-8 and TRBJ2-5; D tentatively fits TRBD1 or TRBD2 (5 bases each). Trimming shortened V by 0 bases and J by 11 bases, and 14 bases separated the two germline ends. The germline CDR1 and CDR2 sequences are SGHTS and YDEGEE. The CDR3 length is 13 residues. The CDR3 DNA follows: TGTGCCAGCAGCTTGGGGTTGGGGGAGAATCAGTACTTC. This codes for CASSLGLGENQYF.

This clone was recorded a few times. Here the CDR3 reads CASSSYLITEAFF. The DNA for the CDR3 is TGTGCCAGCAGTTCCTACCTTATCACTGAAGCTTTCTTT. The chain employs TRBV28 and TRBJ1-1; no clear D gene. CDR1 and CDR2 (germline): MDHEN, SYDVKM. Trimming shortened V by 4 bases and J by 4 bases, and 10 bases separated the two germline ends. The CDR3 is 13 amino acids.

This clone was seen ten or more times. This sequence joins TRBV6-1 and TRBJ1-2; D is unresolved. Trimming removed 11 bases from V and 4 bases from J, with 17 bases in between. The CDR3 sequence is 13 residues long. Germline CDR1 reads MNHNS; CDR2 reads SASEGT. CDR3 nucleotide sequence: TGTGCCTGCGGACCCCGAGGGATCTATGGCTACACCTTC. It yields the protein CACGPRGIYGYTF.

The gene calls are TRBV12-1 and TRBJ2-1; the table's D call of TRBD2 was not tested on the DNA. TRBV12-1 has pseudogene status. The CDR3 loop spans 16 amino acids. The DNA for the CDR3 is TGTGCCAGCAGCGCCCCTTTCGGGGAACTTAACAATGAGCAGTTCTTC. This translates into CASSAPFGELNNEQFF.

The DNA of the CDR3 is TGTGCCAGCAGCCCTAATGGGAGAGGAGAGACCCAGTACTTC. Translating gives CASSPNGRGETQYF. This chain links TRBV11-2 with TRBJ2-5, with a weak D call TRBD2 (5 bases). This CDR3 has 14 amino acids. V shed 5 bases and J shed 4 bases, with 14 bases lying between them. Germline V gene data show CDR1 as SGHAT and CDR2 as FQNNGV.

The CDR3 spells CASSRPQGYEQYF. In DNA, the CDR3 is TGCGCCAGCAGCCGCCCTCAGGGGTACGAGCAGTACTTC. This chain joins TRBV4-1 and TRBJ2-5, with D possibly being TRBD1 (6 bases). With the DNA end fitting TRBJ2-7 better, the J assignment may be wrong. CDR3 length: 13 residues. Per the germline V gene, CDR1 is MGHRA and CDR2 is YSYEKL.

The chain employs TRBV7-8 and TRBJ2-1; TRBD2 matches at 8 bases. V shed 1 base, J shed 2 bases, and the junction held 7 bases outside the gene matches. The V gene's germline CDR1 is SGHVS and CDR2 FQNEAQ. This CDR3 spans 17 amino acids. The CDR3 spells CASSLEAGAFPYNEQFF. The CDR3 nucleotides read TGTGCCAGCAGCTTAGAAGCGGGGGCCTTCCCCTACAATGAGCAGTTCTTC.

This clone was seen once. The genes are TRBV10-3 and TRBJ1-6; D call uncertain. Germline CDR1 and CDR2: ENHRY and SYGVKD. The CDR3 sequence is 13 residues long. The V end was cut by 3 bases, the J end by 7 bases, with 7 bases between. The CDR3 sequence: CAISEFENSPLHF. In nucleotides, the CDR3 is TGTGCCATCAGTGAATTCGAAAATTCACCCCTCCACTTT.

This clone was counted at least ten times. This chain links TRBV6-5 with TRBJ1-2, with D possibly TRBD1 on 5 matching bases. Deletions cut 4 bases from V and 8 bases from J, with 17 bases between. This CDR3 region has 14 residues. Germline values: CDR1 MNHEY, CDR2 SVGAGI. CDR3 protein: CASSSAAGAKGYTF. Written as DNA, the CDR3 is TGTGCCAGCAGTTCTGCAGCCGGGGCGAAAGGCTACACCTTC.

The chain combines TRBV28 with TRBJ1-1, with TRBD1 identical over 7 bases. The V gene's germline CDR1 is MDHEN and CDR2 SYDVKM. This CDR3 contains 14 residues. V lost 8 bases, J lost 2 bases, and 8 bases stayed unmatched. CDR3 in DNA: TGTGCCAGCCGATGGCAGGGGGGTAACACTGAAGCTTTCTTT. Encoded protein: CASRWQGGNTEAFF.